One T cell receptor beta chain is described in this entry. The specificity of this receptor is unknown. The record has no base qualities; no much larger clone is one base away. The data belong to a study of control samples from healthy donors and cancer patients (dated by TCRdb to 2019 to 2021). Germline trimming: 1 base from V, 9 bases from J; junction bases outside gene matches: 2. Including cysteine and phenylalanine, the CDR3 has 13 amino acids. Just the 39-base CDR3 DNA is kept, in frame starting at base 1. Reading the germline V gene (reference sequence) gives CDR1 LNHNV and CDR2 YYDKDF. The library relied on the immunoSEQ multiplex PCR assay. TCRdb limited this immuneACCESS table to in-frame rearrangements with V and J called. A share of clones is missing; checked studies link under half to unresolved V genes, and the rest is unexplained. Here the sample has roughly 99,000 clones; roughly 82% occur a single time. Of the sample, approximately 2% is held by the ten largest clones.

Rearrangement joined TRBV15 to TRBJ2-5; 10 nucleotides in the junction match TRBD2. Material for sequencing was blood. The receptor was isolated from a man in his 60s in good health. This receptor carries the CDR3 CATSRGGLASQYF. The nucleotides read TGTGCCACCAGCAGAGGGGGACTAGCGTCCCAGTACTTC.